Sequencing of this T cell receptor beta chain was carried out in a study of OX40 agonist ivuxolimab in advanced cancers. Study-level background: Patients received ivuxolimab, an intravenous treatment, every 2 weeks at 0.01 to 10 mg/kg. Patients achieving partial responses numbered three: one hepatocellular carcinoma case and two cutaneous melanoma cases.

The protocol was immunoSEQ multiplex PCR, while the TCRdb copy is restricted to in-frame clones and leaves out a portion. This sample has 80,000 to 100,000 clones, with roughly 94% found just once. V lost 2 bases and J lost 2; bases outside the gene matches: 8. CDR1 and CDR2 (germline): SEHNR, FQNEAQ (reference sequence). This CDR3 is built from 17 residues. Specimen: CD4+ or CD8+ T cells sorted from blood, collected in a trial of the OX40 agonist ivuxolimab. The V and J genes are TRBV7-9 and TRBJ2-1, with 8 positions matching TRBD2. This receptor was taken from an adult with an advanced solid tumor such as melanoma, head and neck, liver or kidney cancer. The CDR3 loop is CASSLTAGTSAYNEQFF. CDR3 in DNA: TGTGCCAGCAGCTTAACGGCCGGGACTAGTGCCTACAATGAGCAGTTCTTC.